One sample yielded the 5 T cell receptor beta chains listed below, sequenced in a study of T cells in tumors after PD-1 blockade. Only in-frame clones appear in the TCRdb table, and some are missing; sequencing was by immunoSEQ multiplex PCR. The table includes about 48,000 clones, over 75% detected once. Specimen: PBMCs, collected before anti-PD-1 treatment. Receptors originate from a human donor with basal cell carcinoma.

The sample holds one count of this clone. This chain joins TRBV28 and TRBJ2-3; 13 bases line up with TRBD2. Germline lookup yields CDR1 MDHEN and CDR2 SYDVKM. This CDR3 is 16 amino acids long. V lost 6 bases, J lost 1 base, and 4 bases stayed unmatched. The CDR3 DNA is TGTGCCAGCAGATCAGGACTAGCGGGGGGCACAGATACGCAGTATTTT. As protein: CASRSGLAGGTDTQYF.

In regard to this clone: The junction differs from germline at one of its ends, possibly a read error. The V gene is TRBV7-7, the J gene TRBJ2-3, with a tentative D call TRBD1 (8 bases). This CDR3 has 16 amino acids. The germline CDR1 and CDR2 sequences are SSHAT and FNYEAQ (reference sequence). Written as DNA, the CDR3 is TGTGCTAGCAGCTTAGGACAGGGAGGGAGCACAGATACGCAGTATTTT. Translated: CASSLGQGGSTDTQYF.

V and J are TRBV5-4 and TRBJ2-7, with D possibly TRBD1 on 5 matching bases. CDR3 size: 14 residues. Germline CDR1 SGHNT, CDR2 YYREEE (reference sequence). The germline V and J ends were trimmed by 2 bases and 0 bases, with 9 bases remaining between them. CDR3 coding DNA: TGTGCCAGCAGCTTCGACAGTTCCTCCTACGAGCAGTACTTC. Translating gives CASSFDSSSYEQYF.

The chain employs TRBV6-2 or TRBV6-3 and TRBJ2-7, with 7 bases matching TRBD2. Germline V CDR1 and CDR2: MNHEY, SVGEGT. CDR3 size: 14 residues. V gave up 4 bases and J gave up 6 bases; unmatched junction bases: 9. CDR3 in DNA: TGTGCCAGCAGTTGGGCGACAAGGGAGGGCGAGCAGTACTTC. Translating it yields CASSWATREGEQYF.

The chain has TRBV6-5 and TRBJ1-5; 7 bases agree with TRBD1. J gave up 6 bases and V 7 bases, and 6 bases lay outside the gene matches. Germline V lookup: CDR1 MNHEY, CDR2 SVGAGI. The CDR3 totals 13 residues. The chain's CDR3 is CASILGGSQPQHF. In nucleotides, the CDR3 is TGTGCCAGCATCTTAGGGGGCTCTCAGCCCCAGCATTTT.